This record looks at one TCR beta chain sequence and its context. This sample was included in a study of blood T cell repertoires in COVID-19. Across the study: Sites in the United States, Italy and Spain provided acute and convalescent COVID-19 samples.

Germline lookup yields CDR1 MDHEN and CDR2 SYDVKM. This CDR3 comprises 14 residues. Trimming cost V 5 bases and J 1 base, with 11 bases left between them. Per the original methods: Reference gene primer amplification gave nucleated cell count estimates. Data came from immunoSEQ multiplex PCR; TCRdb stores just in-frame clones and leaves some out. V and J calls and clone size come straight from that table; D and trimming were deduced from the DNA. In the table there are a few hundred thousand clones, approximately 80% of which are singletons. The rearrangement links TRBV28 to TRBJ1-2; D is perhaps TRBD1 (5 bases). Sequences were obtained from peripheral blood. The clonotype comes from a man under 40 with active or convalescent COVID-19. CDR3 loop: CASSIDQGNYGYTF. The CDR3 DNA reads as TGTGCCAGCAGTATAGACCAGGGTAACTATGGCTACACCTTC.